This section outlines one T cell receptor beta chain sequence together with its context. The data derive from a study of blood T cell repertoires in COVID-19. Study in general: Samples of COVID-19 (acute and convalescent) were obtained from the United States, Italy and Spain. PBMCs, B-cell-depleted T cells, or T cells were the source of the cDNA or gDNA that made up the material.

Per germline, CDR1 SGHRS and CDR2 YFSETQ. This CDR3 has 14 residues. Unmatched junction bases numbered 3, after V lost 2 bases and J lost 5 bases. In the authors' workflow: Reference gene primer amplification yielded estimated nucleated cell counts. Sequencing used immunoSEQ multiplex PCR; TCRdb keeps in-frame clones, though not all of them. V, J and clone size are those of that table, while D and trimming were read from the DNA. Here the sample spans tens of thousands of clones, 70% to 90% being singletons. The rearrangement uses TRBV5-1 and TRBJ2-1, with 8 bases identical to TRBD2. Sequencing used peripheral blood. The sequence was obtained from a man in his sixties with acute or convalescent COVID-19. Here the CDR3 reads CASSFTSGNNEQFF. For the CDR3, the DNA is TGCGCCAGCAGCTTTACTAGCGGAAACAATGAGCAGTTCTTC.